Shown below are 11 T cell receptor beta chains from a single sample sequenced in a study of human thymus T cells. Libraries were prepared by immunoSEQ multiplex PCR; TCRdb keeps only in-frame clonotypes and omits some of them. The table has fewer than 85,000 clones, roughly 94% seen once. Thymus pieces cut out during corrective heart surgery were the tissue that was used. The material sequenced was thymus tissue. These receptors were taken from a girl less than two years old with a congenital heart defect but otherwise immunologically healthy.

This chain connects TRBV27 to TRBJ1-4; possible D gene TRBD1, 6 bases. The germline gives CDR1 MNHEY, CDR2 SMNVEV (reference sequence). The V end was cut by 0 bases, the J end by 8 bases, with 13 bases between. This CDR3 is 15 amino acids long. CDR3 in DNA: TGTGCCAGCAGTTTATCTCGGGGGCTCGGGGAAAAACTGTTTTTT. The encoded protein is CASSLSRGLGEKLFF.

The J gene is TRBJ2-7, the V gene TRBV4-1; D possibly matches TRBD1 or TRBD2 (5 bases each). Germline CDR1 reads MGHRA; CDR2 reads YSYEKL. The CDR3 is 15 amino acids. The V and J ends lost 1 base and 3 bases respectively, with 13 bases between them. The CDR3 region is CASSQVGTANYEQYF. The DNA for the CDR3 is TGCGCCAGCAGCCAAGTAGGGACGGCAAACTACGAGCAGTACTTC.

The rearrangement links TRBV7-9 to TRBJ2-1; D unclear. The germline V gene encodes CDR1 SEHNR and CDR2 FQNEAQ (reference sequence). The CDR3 is 15 residues long. Trimming took off 4 bases at V and 4 bases at J, with 14 bases between the two ends. CDR3 DNA: TGTGCCAGCAGCTGTCTTTCGGAGCATTACAATGAGCAGTTCTTC. Residues: CASSCLSEHYNEQFF.

The rearrangement links TRBV5-8 to TRBJ2-1, with D tentatively TRBD2 (6 bases). The CDR3 extends over 16 amino acids. V lost 0 bases to trimming and J lost 0 bases, with 10 bases between them. Germline V gives CDR1 SGHTS, CDR2 YDEGEE. CDR3 coding DNA: TGTGCCAGCAGCTTGGCCGGCGGGACCTCCTACAATGAGCAGTTCTTC. As protein: CASSLAGGTSYNEQFF.

V gene TRBV9 combines with J gene TRBJ2-1, with D possibly TRBD1 on 5 matching bases. V lost 3 bases and J lost 6, with 10 bases in between. Germline-derived CDR1 and CDR2 are SGDLS and YYNGEE. This CDR3 comprises 13 residues. CDR3 sequence: CASSGPQGNEQFF. The DNA of the CDR3 is TGTGCCAGCAGCGGACCCCAGGGCAATGAGCAGTTCTTC.

This clone was picked up one time. The rearrangement links TRBV5-1 to TRBJ2-7, with D maybe TRBD1 (5 bases). Germline-derived CDR1 and CDR2 are SGHRS and YFSETQ. The CDR3 is 16 residues long. The ends were cut back, 4 bases at V and 6 bases at J, with 23 bases in the middle. The CDR3 loop is CASSPGAGFSICEQYF. In nucleotides, the CDR3 is TGCGCCAGCAGCCCTGGGGCAGGTTTTAGCATTTGCGAGCAGTACTTC.

The J gene is TRBJ2-5, the V gene TRBV27, with TRBD2 matching over 7 bases. CDR3 length: 14 residues. From germline, CDR1 is MNHEY and CDR2 SMNVEV (reference sequence). V trimming: 4 bases; J trimming: 5 bases; junction bases outside the gene matches: 7. The CDR3 protein is CASSWGRARETQYF. The CDR3 DNA follows: TGTGCCAGCAGTTGGGGGAGGGCCAGGGAGACCCAGTACTTC.

The chain recombines TRBV25-1 with TRBJ1-1, with D uncertain. Germline CDR1 reads MGHDK; CDR2 reads SYGVNS. The CDR3 has 12 amino acids. V was clipped by 5 bases and J by 1 base, with 5 bases between them. The CDR3 region is CASSIQNTEAFF. The DNA of the CDR3 is TGTGCCAGCAGTATCCAGAACACTGAAGCTTTCTTT.

A single count supports this clone. The rearrangement joins TRBV19 to TRBJ2-2; D call uncertain. The CDR3 runs 17 residues. V was trimmed by 5 bases and J by 4 bases, leaving 20 bases between them. The germline gives CDR1 LNHDA, CDR2 SQIVND (reference sequence). The CDR3 nucleotides are TGTGCCAGTAGTTCTGATCCCACCATCCATGGCACCGGGGAGCTGTTTTTT. Translated, it gives CASSSDPTIHGTGELFF.

The chain couples TRBV25-1 to TRBJ1-2; no firm D call. The CDR3 covers 18 residues. Trimming left V 5 bases short and J 2 bases short, with 24 bases between. Germline lookup yields CDR1 MGHDK and CDR2 SYGVNS. DNA for the CDR3: TGTGCCAGCAGTCATAACCCGGGAACCCCCCGTTCCAACTATGGCTACACCTTC. Translating gives CASSHNPGTPRSNYGYTF.

The rearrangement joins TRBV5-1 to TRBJ2-3, with D tentatively TRBD1 (7 bases). V was shortened by 4 bases and J by 5 bases, with 20 bases between the two germline ends. Looked up from germline, CDR1 is SGHRS and CDR2 is YFSETQ. There are 16 residues in the CDR3. CDR3 sequence reads: CASSLGGTAIGDTQYF. CDR3 nucleotide sequence: TGCGCCAGCAGCCTGGGCGGGACAGCAATCGGAGATACGCAGTATTTT.